The 12 T cell receptor beta chains reported below all come from one sample, sequenced in a study of persistence of HIV-infected CD4 T cells. This was the immunoSEQ version 4 assay in survey mode. Method: immunoSEQ multiplex PCR; TCRdb's copy keeps in-frame clones and lacks some. Of 44,000 or so clones listed, just over 90% are singletons. Their antigens are not known. This nonspecific control used anti-CD3/anti-CD28 bead stimulation of CD4+ T cells. CD4+ T cells upregulating both CD40 ligand and CD69 were sorted as responding cells. Material: CD4+ T cells sorted from PBMCs after approximately 20-hour stimulation, obtained from a patient who received antiretroviral therapy. The receptors shown here come from an adult man with HIV who was CMV-seropositive.

The chain has TRBV6-4 and TRBJ2-7; D is perhaps TRBD1 or TRBD2 (5 bases each). Germline loops: CDR1 MRHNA, CDR2 SNTAGT. The CDR3 sequence is 14 residues long. The V end lost 6 bases, the J end lost 5 bases, and 17 bases lay between the germline ends. CDR3 loop: CASSLPGTPHEQYF. CDR3 nucleotide sequence: TGTGCCAGCAGCCTCCCCGGGACCCCGCACGAGCAGTACTTC.

The CDR3 reads CASSTQRGGVNEQFF. Here the CDR3 DNA reads TGTGCCAGTAGTACCCAGCGGGGGGGCGTCAATGAGCAGTTCTTC. The J gene is TRBJ2-1, the V gene TRBV19; 10 bases align to TRBD2. V lost 4 bases to trimming and J lost 6 bases; unmatched junction nucleotides: 6. Germline assignment: CDR1 LNHDA and CDR2 SQIVND (reference sequence). The CDR3 length is 15 residues. The whole variable domain, filled in from reference TRBV19 and TRBJ2-1, reads DGGITQSPKYLFRKEGQNVTLSCEQNLNHDAMYWYRQDPGQGLRLIYYSQIVNDFQKGDIAEGYSVSREKKESFPLTVTSAQKNPTAFYLCASSTQRGGVNEQFFGPGTRLTVL.

The chain links TRBV27 to TRBJ1-5; D possibly corresponds to TRBD1 (5 bases). The germline V gene encodes CDR1 MNHEY and CDR2 SMNVEV (reference sequence). With 5 bases removed from V and 3 bases from J, the gap between germline ends came to 14 bases. The CDR3 has 15 amino acids. The CDR3 sequence is CASSDSGTTNQPQHF. The CDR3 DNA sequence: TGTGCCAGCAGTGACTCTGGGACCACCAATCAGCCCCAGCATTTT.

The chain uses TRBV5-1 and TRBJ1-2, with TRBD1 as a possible D gene (5 bases). The V gene lost 0 bases and the J gene lost 6 bases, with 12 bases spanning the gap. Germline V gene data show CDR1 as SGHRS and CDR2 as YFSETQ. CDR3 length: 14 residues. This CDR3 is CASSLGRDSNGYTF. The DNA for the CDR3 is TGCGCCAGCAGCTTGGGCAGGGACTCTAATGGCTACACCTTC. Based on the CDR3 plus reference TRBV5-1 and TRBJ1-2, the full variable domain is KAGVTQTPRYLIKTRGQQVTLSCSPISGHRSVSWYQQTPGQGLQFLFEYFSETQRNKGNFPGRFSGRQFSNSRSEMNVSTLELGDSALYLCASSLGRDSNGYTFGSGTRLTVV.

V usage is TRBV4-1 and J usage is TRBJ2-2; TRBD2 matches 11 bases. The length of the CDR3 is 20 residues. The ends lost 4 bases at V and 4 bases at J; junction bases unmatched: 17. Looked up from germline, CDR1 is MGHRA and CDR2 is YSYEKL. Written as DNA, the CDR3 is TGCGCCAGCAGCCCCCAAGGAGGGACTAGCGGCCCCCGGAGCACCGGGGAGCTGTTTTTT. This encodes CASSPQGGTSGPRSTGELFF.

This rearrangement joins TRBV6-5 to TRBJ2-7; perhaps TRBD1 as D (5 bases). The CDR3 runs 14 residues. Trimming stripped 5 bases from V and 1 base from J, with 12 bases between. Germline assignment: CDR1 MNHEY and CDR2 SVGAGI. For the CDR3, the DNA is TGTGCCAGCAGTCCTCCAGGGCTTTCCTACGAGCAGTACTTC. It is translated as CASSPPGLSYEQYF.

The J gene is TRBJ2-3, the V gene TRBV27, with 11 bases lining up with TRBD1. Germline CDR1 MNHEY, CDR2 SMNVEV (reference sequence). The CDR3 loop spans 15 amino acids. V dropped 8 bases and J dropped 5; count of bases not matched to a gene: 9. Here the CDR3 reads CASQGQGAGEDTQYF. The CDR3 DNA follows: TGTGCCAGCCAAGGACAGGGGGCAGGTGAAGATACGCAGTATTTT.

The V and J genes are TRBV6-5 and TRBJ2-7; 10 bases line up with TRBD2. Germline CDR1 reads MNHEY; CDR2 reads SVGAGI. The CDR3 consists of 14 residues. V dropped 2 bases and J dropped 2; count of bases not matched to a gene: 0. CDR3 sequence reads: CASSYTSGAYEQYF. CDR3 in DNA: TGTGCCAGCAGTTACACTAGCGGGGCCTACGAGCAGTACTTC.

V is TRBV28 and J is TRBJ1-1; TRBD1 aligns across 9 bases. CDR1 is MDHEN, CDR2 SYDVKM, per germline. The CDR3 length is 15 residues. J was trimmed by 10 bases and V by 8 bases; bases with no gene match: 17. CDR3 DNA sequence: TGTGCCAGCGGCCTATCCCGGACAGGGGAGGATGGAGCTTTCTTT. Its protein is CASGLSRTGEDGAFF.

This clone was counted a single time. The CDR3: CASRPGQGLDTQYF. The CDR3 bases are TGTGCCAGCAGACCGGGACAGGGGCTAGATACGCAGTATTTT. The J gene is TRBJ2-3, the V gene TRBV6-5; TRBD1 matches at 10 bases. V shed 6 bases, J shed 5 bases, and the junction held 5 bases outside the gene matches. CDR3 length equals 14 residues. Germline V gene sequence: CDR1 MNHEY, CDR2 SVGAGI.

In the case of this clone: Sequence at one end of the junction differs from germline and may be a read error. The chain carries TRBV7-2 and TRBJ2-2; 14 bases line up with TRBD2. CDR3 length: 18 amino acids. Germline assignment: CDR1 SGHTA and CDR2 FQGNSA. In nucleotides, the CDR3 is TGTGCCAGCAGATTAGCGGCGACTAGCGGGGGGGCCACCGGGGAGCTGTTTTTT. As protein: CASRLAATSGGATGELFF.

V is TRBV4-2 and J is TRBJ2-3; 10 bases align to TRBD2. The germline CDR1 and CDR2 sequences are LGHNA and YNFKEQ. CDR3 length: 22 amino acids. Trimming cost V 2 bases and J 1 base; bases outside gene matches: 21. CDR3 loop: CASSQSFSLRWVAGGRTDTQYF. For the CDR3, the DNA is TGTGCCAGCAGCCAAAGTTTTTCTCTGCGGTGGGTAGCGGGGGGCCGCACAGATACGCAGTATTTT.